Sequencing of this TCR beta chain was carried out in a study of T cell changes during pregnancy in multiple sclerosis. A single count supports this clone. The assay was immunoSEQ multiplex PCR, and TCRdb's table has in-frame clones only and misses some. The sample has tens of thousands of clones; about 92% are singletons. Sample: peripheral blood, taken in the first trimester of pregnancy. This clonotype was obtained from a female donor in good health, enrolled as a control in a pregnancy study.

CDR3 amino acids: CASRQLRTDFGTEAFF. CDR3 DNA sequence: TGTGCCAGCAGACAACTAAGGACGGACTTTGGGACTGAAGCTTTCTTT. The rearrangement uses TRBV11-2 and TRBJ1-1; unclear D gene. The ends were cut back, 6 bases at V and 5 bases at J, with 22 bases in the middle. The CDR3 extends over 16 amino acids. CDR1 is SGHAT, CDR2 FQNNGV, per germline. Full variable domain (rest looked up from reference TRBV11-2 and TRBJ1-1): EAGVAQSPRYKIIEKRQSVAFWCNPISGHATLYWYQQILGQGPKLLIQFQNNGVVDDSQLPKDRFSAERLKGVDSTLKIQPAKLEDSAVYLCASRQLRTDFGTEAFFGQGTRLTVV.